A selection of T cell receptor beta chains follows, all from one sample in a study of radiotherapy plus CTLA-4 blockade in lung cancer. Measured with immunoSEQ multiplex PCR; TCRdb has only the in-frame clones, and not every one. The data hold 65,000 to 85,000 clones, with about 72% observed a single time. Specimen: peripheral blood, collected from a patient treated with radiotherapy plus ipilimumab. The receptors were gathered from a human donor with non-small cell lung cancer whose response to radiotherapy plus ipilimumab could not be evaluated. Some clones in this sample may be carry-over from other donors' samples. CDR3s include the opening cysteine and the closing phenylalanine or tryptophan. D genes are given only for firm matches. Only some rows state a clone size, as once, few, many or a class for expanded clones.

d_gene	abundance	v_gene	j_gene	CDR3nt	CDR3aa
TRBD1	-	TRBV2	TRBJ1-4	TGTGCCATCTCAAGGGACAGAACTAATGAAAAACTGTTTTTT	CAISRDRTNEKLFF
-	-	TRBV9	TRBJ1-6	TGTGCCAGCAGCGTAGAAGGGGGCTCCTATAATTCACCCCTCCACTTT	CASSVEGGSYNSPLHF
TRBD2	-	TRBV4-2	TRBJ2-1	TGTGCCAGCAGCCAAGACAATAGAGGGCGGGGGGTAGCTTTGTTCGATGAGCAGTTCTTC	CASSQDNRGRGVALFDEQFF
-	-	TRBV6-5	TRBJ2-1	TGTGCCAGCAGTTACCCCGGGACAAAGTACAATGAGCAGTTCTTC	CASSYPGTKYNEQFF
-	-	TRBV9	TRBJ1-1	TGTGCCAGCAGCGTAGGGAACAGTAAGACTGAAGCTTTCTTT	CASSVGNSKTEAFF
-	few	TRBV4-2	TRBJ1-2	TGTGCCAGCAGCCCTTCGACCAACAGGCCCGGGACCTTC	CASSPSTNRPGTF
-	-	TRBV15	TRBJ2-3	TGTGCCACCACCGTGGGCCCCCTCACGCAGTATTTT	CATTVGPLTQYF
-	once	TRBV7-2	TRBJ1-2	TGTGCCAGCAGCCCCGAAATATTCCCAATAGGAGCTAACTATGGCTACACCTTC	CASSPEIFPIGANYGYTF
-	-	TRBV7-2	TRBJ2-7	TGTGCCAGCAGCCCCCGCAGGGATAGCGAGCAGTACTTC	CASSPRRDSEQYF
-	-	TRBV28	TRBJ1-1	TGTGCCAGCAGGAGGACTGAAGCTTTCTTT	CASRRTEAFF
TRBD1	-	TRBV5-6	TRBJ1-2	TGTGCCAGCAGCTTTCTCGGGACAGGGGGCCCTGACTATGGCTACACCTTC	CASSFLGTGGPDYGYTF
-	-	TRBV7-2	TRBJ1-1	TGTGCCAGCAGCTTCTCGTCCCGGGGCACTGAAGCTTTCTTT	CASSFSSRGTEAFF
-	-	TRBV11-2	TRBJ1-1	TGTGCCAGCAGCCTAGGACAGCCCACTGAAGCTTTCTTT	CASSLGQPTEAFF
TRBD1	-	TRBV6-5	TRBJ2-7	TGTGCCAGCAGTCCCCGGCAGGGGGCGGCCTACGAGCAGTACTTC	CASSPRQGAAYEQYF
-	-	TRBV5-1	TRBJ1-1	TGCGCCAGCAGATATGCGGCGGAGGGACGGAACACTGAAGCTTTCTTT	CASRYAAEGRNTEAFF
TRBD1	few	TRBV19	TRBJ2-7	TGTGCCAGTAGTTTTGGGACAGGATCCCACGAGCAGTACTTC	CASSFGTGSHEQYF
TRBD2	-	TRBV5-1	TRBJ2-7	TGCGCCAGCAGCGGGGGGGTCTCCTACGAGCAGTACTTC	CASSGGVSYEQYF
-	-	TRBV28	TRBJ2-1	TGTGCCAGCAGTTGGCCGCTAGCGTATGTGGGTAGCTATGAGCAGTTCTTC	CASSWPLAYVGSYEQFF
-	-	TRBV6-4	TRBJ1-6	TGTGCCAGCCCCCGAGGCGGGAATCGTTATTCACCCCTCCACTTT	CASPRGGNRYSPLHF
-	few	TRBV18	TRBJ1-3	TGTGCCAGCTCACCGGGACACCTTTCCTCTGGAAACACCATATATTTT	CASSPGHLSSGNTIYF
-	-	TRBV5-1	TRBJ2-5	TGCGCCAGCAGCTTGGCTAGCCAAGAGACCCAGTACTTC	CASSLASQETQYF
TRBD1	once	TRBV4-3	TRBJ2-5	TGCGCCAGCAGCCAAGATCTCGGGACAGGGGGAGAGACCCAGTACTTC	CASSQDLGTGGETQYF
TRBD1	few	TRBV2	TRBJ1-3	TGTGCCAGCAGTACAAGGACAGGCCGAAACACCATATATTTT	CASSTRTGRNTIYF
-	-	TRBV7-9	TRBJ1-4	TGTGCCAGCAGCTTAGCGGGCACCTCAACTAATGAAAAACTGTTTTTT	CASSLAGTSTNEKLFF
TRBD1	once	TRBV6-5	TRBJ2-7	TGTGCCAGCAGCCGTCAGGGGGATTACGCCTACGAGCAGTACTTC	CASSRQGDYAYEQYF
-	few	TRBV5-4	TRBJ1-3	TGTGCCAGCAGCCAGAGGTCGGAGGGGATCTCTGGAAACACCATATATTTT	CASSQRSEGISGNTIYF
TRBD1	-	TRBV5-1	TRBJ1-3	TGCGCCAGCAGCCTACCGGGACAGATCTCTGGAAACACCATATATTTT	CASSLPGQISGNTIYF
-	-	TRBV5-6	TRBJ2-5	TGTGCCAGCACCCGGGGGGGGACAGCCCAGGAGACCCAGTACTTC	CASTRGGTAQETQYF
TRBD2	-	TRBV2	TRBJ2-7	TGTGCCAGCAGTGATACTAGCGGGGGGGTCCTCTCCTACGAGCAGTACTTC	CASSDTSGGVLSYEQYF